In its sample, the clone carrying this TCR beta chain was seen once. Using a J-beta primer mix together with a sample-barcoded 5' primer, a second PCR was run for about 7 to 12 cycles. TCRdb used MiXCR to reprocess the 5' RACE reads, holding one entry per CDR3 protein. The data show about 1.4 million distinct CDR3 sequences, approximately 63% seen once. The CDR3 is 15 residues long. CDR1 is SGHRS and CDR2 is YFSETQ in the germline V gene. The ends were cut back, 0 bases at V and 2 bases at J, with 9 bases in the middle. This entry belongs to a study of blood T cells in healthy people across ages. The chain uses TRBV5-1 and TRBJ2-1; D gene ambiguous. The sample comprised blood. The sequence was collected from a young man in good health. DNA of the CDR3: TGCGCCAGCAGCTTGGCTCAGGAGCCCTACAATGAGCAGTTCTTC. It codes for CASSLAQEPYNEQFF. The full variable domain, rest sourced from reference TRBV5-1 and TRBJ2-1, is KAGVTQTPRYLIKTRGQQVTLSCSPISGHRSVSWYQQTPGQGLQFLFEYFSETQRNKGNFPGRFSGRQFSNSRSEMNVSTLELGDSALYLCASSLAQEPYNEQFFGPGTRLTVL.